A single sample gave rise to the 31 T cell receptor beta chains below, sequenced in a study of T cell repertoires in cytomegalovirus infection. One entry per CDR3 protein results from TCRdb running MiXCR on the reads. The table includes around 300,000 distinct CDR3 sequences, roughly 25% detected once. These receptors' antigens are unknown. The input for sequencing was cultured PBMCs, taken from culture after CMV antigen stimulation. The receptor source for this set is a human donor in good health (CMV status not recorded). Some clones in this sample may be carry-over from other donors' samples.

The V call is TRBV5-6, the J call TRBJ2-1, with 8 bases that match TRBD2. V trimming: 4 bases; J trimming: 14 bases; junction bases outside the gene matches: 17. The germline CDR1 and CDR2 sequences are SGHDT and YYEEEE. This CDR3 spans 15 amino acids. This chain's CDR3 is CASSLGGLAQLKEFF. DNA of the CDR3: TGTGCCAGCAGCCTCGGAGGACTAGCACAATTGAAGGAGTTCTTC.

This clonotype was seen many times. The chain links TRBV7-2 to TRBJ1-1; 8 bases map to TRBD1. Germline CDR1 reads SGHTA; CDR2 reads FQGNSA. The CDR3 extends over 15 amino acids. Trimming cost V 4 bases and J 5 bases; bases outside gene matches: 9. CDR3 nucleotides: TGTGCCAGCAGCTCTCTTGGACAGGGTATAACTGAAGCTTTCTTT. It encodes CASSSLGQGITEAFF.

This clonotype is labeled as medium-sized. The chain uses TRBV7-2 and TRBJ2-6; no reliable D call. V was pared by 3 bases and J by 0 bases, with 9 bases between. The CDR3 is 16 amino acids. Germline CDR1 and CDR2: SGHTA and FQGNSA. CDR3 DNA sequence: TGTGCCAGCAGCTTGACTCCGCCCTCTGGGGCCAACGTCCTGACTTTC. It translates to CASSLTPPSGANVLTF.

This clonotype has a count of ten or more. J is TRBJ2-3 and V is TRBV7-8; no clear D. In germline, CDR1 is SGHVS, CDR2 FQNEAQ. This CDR3 is built from 17 residues. Trimming removed 7 bases at V and 0 bases at J, with 20 bases between. CDR3 in amino acids: CASTRRSSSSSTDTQYF. The CDR3 DNA sequence: TGTGCCAGCACCCGCCGAAGTAGCAGCTCTAGCACAGATACGCAGTATTTT.

This clonotype was picked up a small number of times. The rearrangement links TRBV9 to TRBJ2-5; either TRBD1 or TRBD2 may fit D (6 bases each). This CDR3 has 13 residues. CDR1 and CDR2 (germline): SGDLS, YYNGEE. Trimming left V 0 bases short and J 4 bases short, with 7 bases between. This CDR3 is CASSVAGAETQYF. The CDR3 DNA reads as TGTGCCAGCAGCGTAGCGGGGGCAGAGACCCAGTACTTC.

DNA for the CDR3: TGTGCCAGCATAGCACCGGGGAACACTGAAGCTTTCTTT. This encodes CASIAPGNTEAFF. The V gene is TRBV5-6, the J gene TRBJ1-1; D remains unclear. The CDR3 has 13 residues. The V gene lost 6 bases and the J gene lost 1 base, with 10 bases spanning the gap. The germline V gene has CDR1 SGHDT and CDR2 YYEEEE.

The table lists this clonotype with a few counts. The chain employs TRBV27 and TRBJ2-1; D may be TRBD2 (6 bases). Germline loops: CDR1 MNHEY, CDR2 SMNVEV (reference sequence). The V and J ends lost 0 bases and 8 bases respectively, with 14 bases between them. The CDR3 sequence is 15 residues long. The CDR3 nucleotides read TGTGCCAGCAGTTTATCGCCGGGAGAATGGGATGAGCAGTTCTTC. Translated, it gives CASSLSPGEWDEQFF.

V and J are TRBV6-5 and TRBJ2-7; D is ambiguous. V lost 1 base and J lost 8, with 12 bases in between. This CDR3 region has 13 residues. The germline gives CDR1 MNHEY, CDR2 SVGAGI. CDR3 in amino acids: CASSYFGTEKQYF. The CDR3 coding sequence is TGTGCCAGCAGTTACTTTGGAACAGAAAAGCAGTACTTC.

J is TRBJ2-5 and V is TRBV7-9, with D possibly TRBD1 on 7 matching bases. Trimming stripped 0 bases from V and 5 bases from J, with 19 bases between. The length of the CDR3 is 17 residues. From germline, CDR1 is SEHNR and CDR2 FQNEAQ (reference sequence). The CDR3 protein is CASSLARQGGVKETQYF. The CDR3, as DNA: TGTGCCAGCAGCTTAGCGAGGCAGGGGGGCGTGAAGGAGACCCAGTACTTC.

At least ten counts were recorded for this clonotype. The rearrangement links TRBV20-1 to TRBJ2-7; D is unresolved. Trimming cost V 3 bases and J 7 bases, with 13 bases left between them. CDR3 size: 12 residues. Germline values: CDR1 DFQATT, CDR2 SNEGSKA (reference sequence). The CDR3 coding sequence is TGCAGTGCTAGTAAGGTTATGTCAGAGCAGTACTTC. Protein sequence: CSASKVMSEQYF.

This clonotype was detected many times. The chain joins TRBV7-6 to TRBJ1-3; TRBD1 agrees at 9 bases. The germline gives CDR1 SGHVS, CDR2 FNYEAQ. The CDR3 runs to 13 residues. V was pared by 5 bases and J by 5 bases, with 1 base of the junction left unmatched. The CDR3 reads CASSGQGRNTIYF. The DNA of the CDR3 is TGTGCCAGCAGCGGACAGGGGAGAAACACCATATATTTT.

This clonotype was picked up many times. The chain combines TRBV4-2 with TRBJ2-3, with D perhaps TRBD2 (5 bases). V gave up 4 bases and J gave up 0 bases, with 11 bases separating them. Germline V lookup: CDR1 LGHNA, CDR2 YNFKEQ. The CDR3 sequence is 15 residues long. The CDR3 spells CASSREWVSTDTQYF. The CDR3 nucleotides are TGTGCCAGCAGCCGGGAGTGGGTTAGCACAGATACGCAGTATTTT.

The rearrangement uses TRBV7-9 and TRBJ1-1; possibly TRBD1 for D (6 bases). Germline V gene lookup returns CDR1 SEHNR and CDR2 FQNEAQ (reference sequence). Trimming pared 1 base from V and 1 base from J, leaving 16 bases between. The CDR3 spans 17 residues. DNA for the CDR3: TGTGCCAGCAGCTTAGGTTCATTGGGACAACAGAACACTGAAGCTTTCTTT. This encodes CASSLGSLGQQNTEAFF.

This clonotype was recorded a few times. The CDR3 nucleotides are TGTGCCAGCAGGGCACAGGGGGCGGGTGAGCAGTTCTTC. Protein: CASRAQGAGEQFF. This chain links TRBV7-3 with TRBJ2-1; 9 bases align to TRBD1. Germline V gene sequence: CDR1 SGHTA, CDR2 FQGTGA. The CDR3 has 13 amino acids. V shed 6 bases, J shed 9 bases, and the junction held 6 bases outside the gene matches.

This chain's CDR3 is CASRQGRSMNTEAFF. DNA of the CDR3: TGTGCCAGCAGGCAGGGGAGAAGCATGAACACTGAAGCTTTCTTT. The chain has TRBV6-1 and TRBJ1-1; possible D gene TRBD1, 6 bases. The V gene's germline CDR1 is MNHNS and CDR2 SASEGT. The CDR3 is made up of 15 amino acids. With 6 bases removed from V and 0 bases from J, the gap between germline ends came to 14 bases.

This clonotype occurred a few times. The rearrangement links TRBV7-8 to TRBJ2-5; 8 bases map to TRBD1. CDR1 is SGHVS, CDR2 FQNEAQ, per germline. The CDR3 loop spans 16 amino acids. Trimming removed 1 base from V and 4 bases from J; junction bases left unmatched: 8. The CDR3 DNA reads as TGTGCCAGCAGCTTAGTTGTGACAGGGGTTAGAGAGACCCAGTACTTC. It codes for CASSLVVTGVRETQYF.

In this sample, this clonotype turned up a few times. This chain uses TRBV7-2 with TRBJ2-2; a possible D gene is TRBD2 (5 bases). Germline-derived CDR1 and CDR2 are SGHTA and FQGNSA. V was cut by 1 base and J by 2 bases, with 11 bases left in between. The CDR3 spans 16 residues. The CDR3 nucleotides read TGTGCCAGCAGCTTAGAAGTCGGGGTTAACACCGGGGAGCTGTTTTTT. Translated: CASSLEVGVNTGELFF.

This clonotype was counted ten times or more. Here the CDR3 reads CASSGRQGTNEKLFF. The CDR3 DNA reads as TGTGCCAGCAGCGGCCGACAGGGTACTAATGAAAAACTGTTTTTT. The genes are TRBV7-6 and TRBJ1-4, with TRBD1 matching over 7 bases. The trim removed 5 bases at V and 2 bases at J, leaving 5 bases unmatched. In germline, CDR1 is SGHVS, CDR2 FNYEAQ. This CDR3 region has 15 residues.

The V and J genes are TRBV19 and TRBJ2-3; D unclear. Trimming stripped 4 bases from V and 3 bases from J, with 5 bases between. CDR3 length equals 12 residues. Germline values: CDR1 LNHDA, CDR2 SQIVND (reference sequence). CDR3 loop: CASSTMTDTQYF. The CDR3 DNA reads as TGTGCCAGTAGTACCATGACAGATACGCAGTATTTT.

The rearrangement links TRBV6-2 or TRBV6-3 to TRBJ1-5; D call uncertain. The CDR3 consists of 14 residues. Trimming removed 7 bases at V and 2 bases at J, with 12 bases between. Germline CDR1 MNHEY, CDR2 SVGEGT. For the CDR3, the DNA is TGTGCCAGCACTGCTAACTGGGGCAATCAGCCCCAGCATTTT. Amino acids: CASTANWGNQPQHF.

V is TRBV27 and J is TRBJ1-1; TRBD1 matches 8 bases. Trimming took 10 bases from V and 0 from J; bases not matched to a gene: 4. The germline V gene encodes CDR1 MNHEY and CDR2 SMNVEV (reference sequence). There are 13 residues in the CDR3. This CDR3 is CATMDRVNTEAFF. CDR3 sequence (DNA): TGTGCCACAATGGACAGGGTGAACACTGAAGCTTTCTTT.

This rearrangement joins TRBV7-3 to TRBJ1-1, with 9 bases identical to TRBD1. CDR1 and CDR2 from the germline V gene are SGHTA and FQGTGA. The trim removed 1 base at V and 8 bases at J, leaving 14 bases unmatched. The CDR3 totals 17 residues. The chain's CDR3 is CASSLRSGTGSSVEAFF. In DNA form, the CDR3 reads TGTGCCAGCAGCTTAAGATCCGGGACAGGGAGTTCGGTCGAAGCTTTCTTT.

The chain couples TRBV28 to TRBJ1-1, with D possibly being TRBD1 (5 bases). Trimming cost V 5 bases and J 14 bases, with 30 bases left between them. The length of the CDR3 is 16 residues. CDR1 is MDHEN, CDR2 SYDVKM, per germline. This CDR3 reads CASSPNPRTARAGFFF. CDR3 nucleotides: TGTGCCAGCAGTCCCAACCCGAGGACCGCCAGGGCAGGGTTCTTCTTT.

This clonotype was recorded many times. The V gene is TRBV7-2, the J gene TRBJ2-1; TRBD2 matches at 14 bases. With 1 base clipped from V and 8 bases from J, the junction kept 4 bases outside the gene matches. CDR1 and CDR2 (germline): SGHTA, FQGNSA. The CDR3 length is 16 residues. CDR3 nucleotide sequence: TGTGCCAGCAGCTTAGGTGGGACTAGCGGGAGTTATGAGCAGTTCTTC. Translated: CASSLGGTSGSYEQFF.

There are many counts of this clonotype. The rearrangement uses TRBV28 and TRBJ2-3; 7 bases fit TRBD1. CDR1 and CDR2 from the germline V gene are MDHEN and SYDVKM. The CDR3 has 16 amino acids. Unmatched junction bases numbered 4, after V lost 1 base and J lost 0 bases. CDR3 region: CASSLSQGISTDTQYF. The CDR3 DNA reads as TGTGCCAGCAGTTTATCACAGGGGATTAGCACAGATACGCAGTATTTT.

This clonotype was found a few times. In DNA form, the CDR3 reads TGCAGTGGCTGGGACAGCTTTGAGGGTTATGGCTACACCTTC. Protein: CSGWDSFEGYGYTF. The chain couples TRBV20-1 to TRBJ1-2; TRBD1 matches at 7 bases. Germline CDR1 DFQATT, CDR2 SNEGSKA (reference sequence). V lost 7 bases, J lost 5 bases, and 13 bases stayed unmatched. The CDR3 totals 14 residues.

This clonotype has a count of ten or more. The V and J genes are TRBV19 and TRBJ1-5, with D maybe TRBD1 (5 bases). This CDR3 is 16 amino acids long. Germline loops: CDR1 LNHDA, CDR2 SQIVND (reference sequence). V gave up 3 bases and J gave up 1 base, with 13 bases separating them. DNA of the CDR3: TGTGCCAGTAGTATTCGGCAGGGAGGGAGCAATCAGCCCCAGCATTTT. Amino acid sequence: CASSIRQGGSNQPQHF.

The rearrangement uses TRBV9 and TRBJ2-1; D is undetermined. V lost 1 base and J lost 0, with 8 bases in between. Germline lookup yields CDR1 SGDLS and CDR2 YYNGEE. The CDR3 is 15 amino acids. CDR3 amino acids: CASSVTRLSYNEQFF. The CDR3 region has the DNA TGTGCCAGCAGCGTAACAAGACTCTCCTACAATGAGCAGTTCTTC.

This sequence joins TRBV27 and TRBJ2-1; TRBD2 matches 11 bases. Germline CDR1 and CDR2: MNHEY and SMNVEV (reference sequence). The CDR3 has 19 amino acids. The J segment lost 0 bases and the V segment lost 2 bases, leaving 9 bases of the junction unmatched. The CDR3 sequence: CASSLRLAGGRSSYNEQFF. DNA of the CDR3: TGTGCCAGCAGTTTAAGGCTAGCGGGAGGACGGAGCTCCTACAATGAGCAGTTCTTC.

The chain carries TRBV20-1 and TRBJ1-2; 10 nucleotides match TRBD1. Per germline, CDR1 DFQATT and CDR2 SNEGSKA (reference sequence). The CDR3 totals 15 residues. The trim removed 2 bases at V and 2 bases at J, leaving 5 bases unmatched. This CDR3 reads CSARPPGQGNYGYTF. As DNA, the CDR3 is TGCAGTGCTAGACCTCCGGGACAGGGGAACTATGGCTACACCTTC.

The rearrangement uses TRBV29-1 and TRBJ2-1; 9 nucleotides agree with TRBD2. The CDR3 is 14 residues long. V lost 2 bases to trimming and J lost 4 bases; unmatched junction nucleotides: 3. Germline loops: CDR1 SQVTM, CDR2 ANQGSEA. CDR3 residues: CSVERLAGYNEQFF. Here the CDR3 DNA reads TGCAGCGTTGAAAGGCTAGCGGGGTACAATGAGCAGTTCTTC.